The present T cell receptor beta chain was sequenced within a study of shared clonotypes between healthy human individuals. The run depth of the assay was deep. The assay was immunoSEQ multiplex PCR, and TCRdb's table has in-frame clones only and misses some. The top ten hold about 12% of the sample, which has roughly 490,000 clones, around 80% seen once. Trimming removed 4 bases from V and 4 bases from J, with 8 bases in between. The CDR3 covers 13 residues. Germline values: CDR1 SGHTA, CDR2 FQGNSA. Every one of the donors was a Caucasian adult that lived in Nashville, Tennessee. In its sample, this clone was seen once.

The sequence was obtained from a middle-aged woman in good health. Some clones in this sample may be carry-over from other donors' samples. Sequences were obtained from PBMCs. The J gene is TRBJ2-1, the V gene TRBV7-2; D may be TRBD1 (5 bases). The CDR3 here is CASSSNRYNEQFF. CDR3 coding DNA: TGTGCCAGCAGCTCGAACAGGTACAATGAGCAGTTCTTC.